This TCR beta chain was found in a study of multiple sclerosis patients with progressive multifocal leukoencephalopathy. On this clone: The antigen remains undetermined. Other DNA sequences within the sample encode an identical CDR3.

As to time point: before natalizumab initiation. The CDR3 extends over 13 amino acids. V dropped 4 bases and J dropped 5 bases, with 11 bases sitting between them. Per germline, CDR1 SNHLY and CDR2 FYNNEI. Overall study findings and caveats: It is unclear whether the findings reflect JC virus infection or general immunocompromise. No common TRBV or TRBJ usage or pairing appeared at PML.

Each PCR contained spiked synthetic TR CDR3 controls spanning every V-J pairing. Using immunoSEQ multiplex PCR, the repertoire was profiled, and TCRdb retains in-frame clones only, with some absent. The data contain some 31,000 clones, approximately 91% of them seen just once; the ten biggest clones take up approximately 1.5%. Sample: PBMCs. This receptor was taken from a human donor with multiple sclerosis. The V gene is TRBV2, the J gene TRBJ1-1; D is perhaps TRBD1 (5 bases). The DNA of the CDR3 is TGTGCCAGCAGTGTAACGGGGGGTACTGAAGCTTTCTTT. Translating it yields CASSVTGGTEAFF.